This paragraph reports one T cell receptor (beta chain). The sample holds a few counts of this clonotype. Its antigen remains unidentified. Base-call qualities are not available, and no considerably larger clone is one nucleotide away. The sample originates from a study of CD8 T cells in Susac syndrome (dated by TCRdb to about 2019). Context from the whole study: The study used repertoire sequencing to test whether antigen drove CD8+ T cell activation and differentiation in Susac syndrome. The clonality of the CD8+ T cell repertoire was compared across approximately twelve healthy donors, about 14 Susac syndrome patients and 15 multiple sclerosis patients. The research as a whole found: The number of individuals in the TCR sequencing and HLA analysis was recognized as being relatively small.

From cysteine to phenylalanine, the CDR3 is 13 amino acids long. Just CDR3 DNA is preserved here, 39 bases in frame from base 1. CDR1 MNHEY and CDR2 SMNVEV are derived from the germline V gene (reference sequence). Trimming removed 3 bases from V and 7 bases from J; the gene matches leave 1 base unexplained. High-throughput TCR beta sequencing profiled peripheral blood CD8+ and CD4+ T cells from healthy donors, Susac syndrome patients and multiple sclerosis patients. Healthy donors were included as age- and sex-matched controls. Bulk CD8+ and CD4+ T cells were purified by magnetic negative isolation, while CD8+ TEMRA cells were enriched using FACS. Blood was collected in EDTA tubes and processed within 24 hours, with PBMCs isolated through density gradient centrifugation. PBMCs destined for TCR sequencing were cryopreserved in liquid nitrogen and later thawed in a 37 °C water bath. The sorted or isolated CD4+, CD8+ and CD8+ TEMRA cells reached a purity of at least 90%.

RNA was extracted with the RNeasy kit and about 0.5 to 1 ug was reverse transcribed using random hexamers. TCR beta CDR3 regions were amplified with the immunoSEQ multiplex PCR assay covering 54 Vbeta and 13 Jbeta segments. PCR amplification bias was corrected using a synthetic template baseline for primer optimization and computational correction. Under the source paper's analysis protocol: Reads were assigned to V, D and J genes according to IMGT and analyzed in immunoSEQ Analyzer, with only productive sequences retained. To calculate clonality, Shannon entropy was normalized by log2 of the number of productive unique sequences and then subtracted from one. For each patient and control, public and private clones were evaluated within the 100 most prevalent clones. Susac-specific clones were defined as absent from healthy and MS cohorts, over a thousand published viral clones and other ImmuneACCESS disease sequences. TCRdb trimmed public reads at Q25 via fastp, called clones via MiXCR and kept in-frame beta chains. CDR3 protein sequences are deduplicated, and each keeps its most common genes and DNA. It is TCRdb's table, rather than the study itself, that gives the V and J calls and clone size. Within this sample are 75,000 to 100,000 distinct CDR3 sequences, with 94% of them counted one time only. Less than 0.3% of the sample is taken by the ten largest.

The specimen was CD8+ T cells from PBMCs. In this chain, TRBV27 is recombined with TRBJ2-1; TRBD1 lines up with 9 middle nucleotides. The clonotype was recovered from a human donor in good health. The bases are TGTGCCAGCAGTTTGGGGACAGGGAATGAGCAGTTCTTC. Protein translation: CASSLGTGNEQFF.